This entry lists 27 T cell receptor beta chains sequenced from one sample in a study of blood T cells in healthy people across ages. A second PCR, run for about 6 to 11 cycles, used a sample-barcoded 5' primer plus a J-beta primer mix. TCRdb reprocessed the 5' RACE reads with MiXCR, giving one entry per CDR3 protein. In the table there are over 300,000 distinct CDR3 sequences, more than 45% of which are singletons. The material sequenced was blood. These receptor sequences come from a man in his 60s in good health.

V is TRBV6-1 and J is TRBJ2-7; D may be TRBD2 (5 bases). With 8 bases removed from V and 4 bases from J, the gap between germline ends came to 9 bases. Germline V gene lookup returns CDR1 MNHNS and CDR2 SASEGT. This CDR3 comprises 11 residues. The CDR3 reads CASVEVYEQYF. CDR3 in DNA: TGTGCCAGCGTGGAGGTTTACGAGCAGTACTTC.

The chain links TRBV10-3 to TRBJ1-2; 8 bases fit TRBD1. Germline CDR1 is ENHRY and CDR2 is SYGVKD. The CDR3 runs 17 residues. J gave up 0 bases and V 0 bases, and 6 bases lay outside the gene matches. CDR3 in DNA: TGTGCCATCAGTGAGTCGCTGACAGGGGAGCCTAACTATGGCTACACCTTC. Encoded protein: CAISESLTGEPNYGYTF.

On this clonotype: One junction end does not reproduce the germline sequence, and a read error may be involved. The CDR3 DNA reads as TGTGCCAACAGCCCGCGCCGGACAGCGAGCTCCTACGAGCAGTACTTC. Protein product: CANSPRRTASSYEQYF. The V gene is TRBV7-2, the J gene TRBJ2-7; maybe TRBD1 (6 bases). The CDR3 loop spans 16 amino acids. Germline CDR1 reads SGHTA; CDR2 reads FQGNSA.

This clonotype was detected only a few times. The rearrangement links TRBV27 to TRBJ2-5; 8 positions match TRBD1. This CDR3 is 15 amino acids long. Germline-derived CDR1 and CDR2 are MNHEY and SMNVEV (reference sequence). Losses at the gene ends were 0 bases for V and 5 bases for J; bases not matched to a gene: 5. CDR3 DNA sequence: TGTGCCAGCAGTTTATCGGACAGGGTCCGGGAGACCCAGTACTTC. Protein: CASSLSDRVRETQYF.

There are many counts of this clonotype. The chain joins TRBV5-1 to TRBJ2-7, with 7 nucleotides matching TRBD1. The CDR3 is 15 residues long. J gave up 0 bases and V 4 bases, and 7 bases lay outside the gene matches. Germline assignment: CDR1 SGHRS and CDR2 YFSETQ. CDR3 coding DNA: TGCGCCAGCAGCCCCGGGGACAGAGCCTCCTACGAGCAGTACTTC. This translates into CASSPGDRASYEQYF.

The chain is built from TRBV6-5 and TRBJ2-5; D is ambiguous. The germline V gene encodes CDR1 MNHEY and CDR2 SVGAGI. The CDR3 consists of 14 residues. V was cut by 3 bases and J by 1 base, with 9 bases left in between. CDR3 in DNA: TGTGCCAGCAGTTATCTGGGGATCCAAGAGACCCAGTACTTC. As protein: CASSYLGIQETQYF.

The genes are TRBV6-6 and TRBJ2-6; a weak D match, TRBD2 (6 bases). The V and J ends lost 6 bases and 2 bases respectively, with 14 bases between them. The CDR3 has 16 amino acids. Germline CDR1 is MNHNY and CDR2 is SVGAGI (reference sequence). The CDR3 DNA follows: TGTGCCAGCAGCCGGGGAGGCAGGGCTGGGGCCAACGTCCTGACTTTC. It codes for CASSRGGRAGANVLTF.

The chain links TRBV12-3 or TRBV12-4 to TRBJ2-1; TRBD1 or TRBD2 may be the D gene (6 bases each). V dropped 3 bases and J dropped 6 bases, with 15 bases sitting between them. The CDR3 contains 15 residues. Here the CDR3 reads CASSFDGGGLNEQFF. DNA of the CDR3: TGTGCCAGCAGTTTTGACGGGGGCGGACTCAATGAGCAGTTCTTC.

The V call is TRBV3-1, the J call TRBJ2-3, with unresolved D. V lost 0 bases and J lost 2, with 9 bases in between. The CDR3 totals 15 residues. Germline CDR1 LGHDT, CDR2 YNNKEL (reference sequence). CDR3 bases: TGTGCCAGCAGCCAAGATTCAAGAAACACAGATACGCAGTATTTT. Amino acids: CASSQDSRNTDTQYF.

This rearrangement joins TRBV28 to TRBJ1-4, with D hard to call. Germline V lookup: CDR1 MDHEN, CDR2 SYDVKM. The CDR3 extends over 14 amino acids. The germline V and J ends were trimmed by 5 bases and 4 bases, with 11 bases remaining between them. As DNA, the CDR3 is TGTGCCAGCAGTCGCCAACTCCTTAATGAAAAACTGTTTTTT. This encodes CASSRQLLNEKLFF.

A word on this clonotype: Its ends do not fully match the called genes, so a read error is possible. V is TRBV20-1 and J is TRBJ2-1; TRBD2 agrees at 11 bases. Germline lookup yields CDR1 DFQATT and CDR2 SNEGSKA (reference sequence). The CDR3 is made up of 16 amino acids. The CDR3 DNA is TGCAGTGCCAGAGGCACTAGCGGGAGATTATACAATGAGCAGTTCTTC. Encoded protein: CSARGTSGRLYNEQFF.

The chain combines TRBV7-2 with TRBJ2-5; 9 nucleotides match TRBD2. The DNA end lines up better with TRBJ2-7; the J call may be wrong. Germline CDR1 reads SGHTA; CDR2 reads FQGNSA. The CDR3 loop spans 16 amino acids. This CDR3 reads CASSPQILAGHNEQYF. CDR3 DNA sequence: TGTGCCAGCAGCCCTCAAATTCTAGCGGGGCATAACGAGCAGTACTTC.

This clonotype appeared a single time. This sequence joins TRBV15 and TRBJ2-3, with 10 bases that match TRBD2. With V trimmed by 10 bases and J by 4 bases, 5 bases remained unmatched. The CDR3 extends over 13 amino acids. The germline V gene encodes CDR1 LNHNV and CDR2 YYDKDF (reference sequence). The CDR3 sequence is CASSGGKADTQYF. DNA of the CDR3: TGTGCCAGTAGCGGGGGGAAGGCAGATACGCAGTATTTT. Full variable domain (rest looked up from reference TRBV15 and TRBJ2-3): DAMVIQNPRYQVTQFGKPVTLSCSQTLNHNVMYWYQQKSSQAPKLLFHYYDKDFNNEADTPDNFQSRRPNTSFCFLDIRSPGLGDTAMYLCASSGGKADTQYFGPGTRLTVL.

Note on this clonotype: A read error may explain this, as a much larger clone is one base away. V is TRBV5-1 and J is TRBJ2-1; no definite D call. In germline, CDR1 is SGHRS, CDR2 YFSETQ. This CDR3 spans 13 amino acids. The V and J ends lost 2 bases and 10 bases respectively, with 13 bases between them. CDR3 residues: CASSLVVWEEQFF. For the CDR3, the DNA is TGCGCCAGCAGCTTAGTCGTGTGGGAAGAGCAGTTCTTC.

The chain recombines TRBV29-1 with TRBJ2-3; 14 nucleotides match TRBD2. This CDR3 comprises 16 residues. Germline CDR1 and CDR2: SQVTM and ANQGSEA. J lost 2 bases, V lost 7 bases, and 8 bases had no gene match. CDR3 loop: CSAGLAGGGITDTQYF. The CDR3 DNA sequence: TGCAGCGCTGGACTAGCGGGAGGCGGAATCACAGATACGCAGTATTTT.

In regard to this clonotype: This may stem from a read error, because a much larger clone lies one nucleotide away. The chain couples TRBV7-9 to TRBJ1-2; the match to TRBD1 covers 7 bases. V gave up 5 bases and J gave up 7 bases; unmatched junction bases: 7. Germline lookup yields CDR1 SEHNR and CDR2 FQNEAQ (reference sequence). The CDR3 is 13 residues long. CDR3 in amino acids: CASSTGDHCGYTF. The DNA for the CDR3 is TGTGCCAGCAGCACAGGGGATCACTGTGGCTACACCTTC.

This clonotype was counted only a few times. The chain employs TRBV15 and TRBJ2-7; TRBD1 or TRBD2 may be the D gene (5 bases each). The CDR3 extends over 13 amino acids. Germline V lookup: CDR1 LNHNV, CDR2 YYDKDF (reference sequence). V shed 4 bases and J shed 3 bases, with 10 bases lying between them. CDR3 loop: CATSKGPNYEQYF. For the CDR3, the DNA is TGTGCCACCAGCAAGGGACCTAACTACGAGCAGTACTTC.

This chain joins TRBV5-1 and TRBJ1-6; D call uncertain. Germline V gives CDR1 SGHRS, CDR2 YFSETQ. CDR3 length equals 17 residues. The V gene lost 4 bases and the J gene lost 0 bases, with 14 bases spanning the gap. The chain's CDR3 is CASSGSGLSSYNSPLHF. The CDR3 nucleotides are TGCGCCAGCAGCGGGTCGGGGTTGAGCTCCTATAATTCACCCCTCCACTTT.

This clonotype showed up many times. The V gene is TRBV7-3, the J gene TRBJ2-1, with unresolved D. Trimming shortened V by 5 bases and J by 5 bases, and 16 bases separated the two germline ends. Germline-derived CDR1 and CDR2 are SGHTA and FQGTGA. The CDR3 length is 15 residues. Here the CDR3 DNA reads TGTGCCAGCAGCCCCGGTCTCAGGTGGGACAATGAGCAGTTCTTC. This sequence encodes CASSPGLRWDNEQFF. Looking up the rest from reference TRBV7-3 and TRBJ2-1 gives the full variable domain: GAGVSQTPSNKVTEKGKYVELRCDPISGHTALYWYRQSLGQGPEFLIYFQGTGAADDSGLPNDRFFAVRPEGSVSTLKIQRTERGDSAVYLCASSPGLRWDNEQFFGPGTRLTVL.

CDR3 region: CASSVNVGAYNEQFF. CDR3 coding DNA: TGTGCCAGCAGCGTAAACGTAGGGGCATACAATGAGCAGTTCTTC. V gene TRBV9 combines with J gene TRBJ2-1; D possibly corresponds to TRBD1 (5 bases). Trimming removed 1 base at V and 4 bases at J, with 12 bases between. The V gene's germline CDR1 is SGDLS and CDR2 YYNGEE. The CDR3 consists of 15 residues.

The chain uses TRBV6-2 or TRBV6-3 and TRBJ1-5; D unclear. From germline, CDR1 is MNHEY and CDR2 SVGEGT. This CDR3 spans 15 amino acids. Trimming left V 5 bases short and J 2 bases short, with 13 bases between. The CDR3 DNA reads TGTGCCAGCAGTACCGCCAGGATACGCAATCAGCCCCAGCATTTT. This gives the protein CASSTARIRNQPQHF.

This clonotype was counted a few times. The J gene is TRBJ2-1, the V gene TRBV5-5; TRBD2 is a possible D gene (6 bases). Trimming took 5 bases from V and 0 from J, leaving 12 bases between them. The CDR3 runs to 15 residues. Looked up from germline, CDR1 is SGHKS and CDR2 is YYEKEE (reference sequence). The CDR3 bases are TGTGCCAGCAGGAAGGGACTGAGCTCCTACAATGAGCAGTTCTTC. It is translated as CASRKGLSSYNEQFF.

The CDR3 here is CASSQDREGRSIQYF. The CDR3 nucleotides read TGTGCCAGCAGCCAAGATCGGGAGGGCCGGAGTATTCAGTACTTC. The chain employs TRBV3-1 and TRBJ2-4; TRBD2 matches at 8 bases. This CDR3 spans 15 amino acids. Germline V gene sequence: CDR1 LGHDT, CDR2 YNNKEL (reference sequence). The V and J ends lost 0 bases and 10 bases, in that order; junction bases with no gene match: 8.

J is TRBJ2-7 and V is TRBV7-2; D is possibly TRBD1 or TRBD2 (5 bases each). The CDR3 spans 15 residues. The germline V gene has CDR1 SGHTA and CDR2 FQGNSA. V was cut by 5 bases and J by 4 bases, with 18 bases left in between. CDR3 amino acids: CASSPGWGKGYEQYF. DNA of the CDR3: TGTGCCAGCAGCCCCGGGTGGGGGAAAGGGTACGAGCAGTACTTC.

Note on this clonotype: A junction boundary mismatches the germline segment, possibly from a read error. V and J are TRBV2 and TRBJ1-6; D is undetermined. Germline CDR1 SNHLY, CDR2 FYNNEI. This CDR3 is built from 15 residues. CDR3 DNA sequence: TGTGCCAGCAGTGAAGCGTCCTTACAGTCTTCATCCCTCCACTTT. This translates into CASSEASLQSSSLHF.

The table lists this clonotype with a few counts. The gene calls are TRBV12-3 or TRBV12-4 and TRBJ1-1; maybe TRBD1 (5 bases). V lost 3 bases, J lost 5 bases, and 13 bases lay in between. The CDR3 has 14 amino acids. CDR3 bases: TGTGCCAGCAGTTTCGCGGGGGGGAGGACTGAAGCTTTCTTT. It is translated as CASSFAGGRTEAFF.

The chain employs TRBV29-1 and TRBJ1-2, with D unresolved. CDR1 SQVTM and CDR2 ANQGSEA come from the germline V gene. There are 12 residues in the CDR3. The germline V and J ends were trimmed by 4 bases and 0 bases, with 6 bases remaining between them. CDR3 region: CSVVRPNYGYTF. CDR3 DNA: TGCAGCGTTGTTCGCCCTAACTATGGCTACACCTTC.